One and the same sample provided the 6 T cell receptor beta chains below, sequenced in a study of blood T cell repertoires in COVID-19. TCRdb's table, derived via immunoSEQ multiplex PCR, lists solely in-frame clones and lacks some. The sample lists some 70,000 clones, around 86% occurring once. Sequenced input: peripheral blood. The source of these receptors is a man aged 50-60 years with active COVID-19.

V usage is TRBV28 and J usage is TRBJ1-5, with a weak D call TRBD1 (6 bases). Trimming took 5 bases from V and 6 from J, leaving 8 bases between them. Germline V gene data show CDR1 as MDHEN and CDR2 as SYDVKM. CDR3 size: 12 residues. CDR3 bases: TGTGCCAGCAGTCAACAGGGTCAGCCCCAGCATTTT. Protein product: CASSQQGQPQHF. Using reference TRBV28 and TRBJ1-5 for the parts outside the CDR3, the full variable domain is DVKVTQSSRYLVKRTGEKVFLECVQDMDHENMFWYRQDPGLGLRLIYFSYDVKMKEKGDIPEGYSVSREKKERFSLILESASTNQTSMYLCASSQQGQPQHFGDGTRLSIL.

The chain couples TRBV6-5 to TRBJ1-2; 12 bases map to TRBD1. This CDR3 is 15 amino acids long. Germline V lookup: CDR1 MNHEY, CDR2 SVGAGI. The V and J ends lost 5 bases and 6 bases, in that order; junction bases with no gene match: 7. The CDR3 DNA reads as TGTGCCAGCAGTCGCCGGGACAGGGGGCAGGATGGCTACACCTTC. It translates to CASSRRDRGQDGYTF.

The chain has TRBV2 and TRBJ1-5; 7 bases map to TRBD1. The CDR3 is 15 residues long. Unmatched junction bases numbered 13, after V lost 7 bases and J lost 7 bases. Germline V gene lookup returns CDR1 SNHLY and CDR2 FYNNEI. The CDR3 bases are TGTGCCAGCAAACGAGAACAGGGGCGGGAACAGCCCCAGCATTTT. Translation: CASKREQGREQPQHF. Full variable domain (rest looked up from reference TRBV2 and TRBJ1-5): EPEVTQTPSHQVTQMGQEVILRCVPISNHLYFYWYRQILGQKVEFLVSFYNNEISEKSEIFDDQFSVERPDGSNFTLKIRSTKLEDSAMYFCASKREQGREQPQHFGDGTRLSIL.

The chain links TRBV11-2 to TRBJ2-2; weak D call: TRBD1 (5 bases). The length of the CDR3 is 17 residues. Germline values: CDR1 SGHAT, CDR2 FQNNGV. The V end was cut by 0 bases, the J end by 6 bases, with 17 bases between. The CDR3, as DNA: TGTGCCAGCAGCTTAGATCAGGCAAGGGGCGAAGCCGGGGAGCTGTTTTTT. It translates to CASSLDQARGEAGELFF.

This sequence joins TRBV18 and TRBJ2-7, with D perhaps TRBD1 (5 bases). V was trimmed by 3 bases and J by 2 bases, leaving 14 bases between them. CDR1 is KGHSH and CDR2 is LQKENI in the germline V gene. The CDR3 sequence is 15 residues long. The CDR3 DNA sequence: TGTGCCAGCTCACCGTATCGAGACAGTGCCTACGAGCAGTACTTC. Amino acid sequence: CASSPYRDSAYEQYF.

This sequence joins TRBV18 and TRBJ1-1, with D perhaps TRBD1 (6 bases). CDR3 length: 16 residues. V lost 0 bases, J lost 1 base, and 12 bases lay in between. Germline values: CDR1 KGHSH, CDR2 LQKENI. The CDR3 region has the DNA TGTGCCAGCTCACCACCGGCAGGGGCCCCGAACACTGAAGCTTTCTTT. It translates to CASSPPAGAPNTEAFF.